Sequencing of this TCR beta chain was carried out in a study of blood T cell repertoires in COVID-19. Study information: Both acute and convalescent COVID-19 samples were obtained from the United States, Italy and Spain. Sample material is recorded as cDNA or gDNA derived from T cells, B-cell-depleted T cells, or PBMCs.

Some clones are missing from TCRdb's copy, which holds only in-frame ones; the method was immunoSEQ multiplex PCR. There are approximately 110,000 clones in the sample; around 86% occur only once, and around 5% lies in the top ten. Deletions cut 9 bases from V and 6 bases from J, with 20 bases between. Germline CDR1 SGHVS, CDR2 FNYEAQ. CDR3 size: 14 residues. The V gene is TRBV7-6, the J gene TRBJ1-1; no firm D call. The sequencing input was peripheral blood. This TCR came from a human donor in a cohort sampled during active COVID-19. CDR3 in amino acids: CASKLSAGGPEAFF. The CDR3 coding sequence is TGTGCCAGTAAACTGTCAGCAGGAGGCCCTGAAGCTTTCTTT.